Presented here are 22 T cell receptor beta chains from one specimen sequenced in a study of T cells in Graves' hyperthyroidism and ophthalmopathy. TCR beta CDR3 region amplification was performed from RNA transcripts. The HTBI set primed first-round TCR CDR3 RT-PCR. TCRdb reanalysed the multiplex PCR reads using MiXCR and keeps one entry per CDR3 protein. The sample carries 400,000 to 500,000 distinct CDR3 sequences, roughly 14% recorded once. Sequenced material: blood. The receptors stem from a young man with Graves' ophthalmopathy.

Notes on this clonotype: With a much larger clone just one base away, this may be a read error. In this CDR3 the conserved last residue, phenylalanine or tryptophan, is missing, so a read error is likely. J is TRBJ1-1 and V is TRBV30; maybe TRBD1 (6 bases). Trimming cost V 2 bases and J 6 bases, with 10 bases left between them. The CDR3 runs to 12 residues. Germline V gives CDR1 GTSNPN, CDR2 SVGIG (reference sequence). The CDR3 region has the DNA TGTGCCTGGAGTTACAGGGCCGCTGAAGCTTTCATT. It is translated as CAWSYRAAEAFI.

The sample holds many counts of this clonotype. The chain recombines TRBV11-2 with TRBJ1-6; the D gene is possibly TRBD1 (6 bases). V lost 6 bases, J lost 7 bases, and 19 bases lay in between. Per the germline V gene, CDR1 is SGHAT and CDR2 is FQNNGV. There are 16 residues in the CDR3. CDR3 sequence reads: CASRSSGAARNSPLHF. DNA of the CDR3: TGTGCCAGCAGATCATCAGGGGCCGCGAGGAATTCACCCCTCCACTTT.

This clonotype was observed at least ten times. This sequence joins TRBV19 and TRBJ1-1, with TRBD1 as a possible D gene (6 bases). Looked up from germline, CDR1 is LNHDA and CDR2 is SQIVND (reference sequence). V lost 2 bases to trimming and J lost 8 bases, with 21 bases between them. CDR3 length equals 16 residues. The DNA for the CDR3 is TGTGCCAGTAGTATAACATGGACAGCTTCTCGGCCCGAAGCTTTCTTT. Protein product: CASSITWTASRPEAFF.

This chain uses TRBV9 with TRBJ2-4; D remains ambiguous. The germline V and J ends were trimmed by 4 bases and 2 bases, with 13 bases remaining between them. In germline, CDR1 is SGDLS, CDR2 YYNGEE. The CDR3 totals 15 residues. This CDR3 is CASSSVKGTKNIQYF. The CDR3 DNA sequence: TGTGCCAGCAGCTCCGTTAAAGGGACCAAAAACATTCAGTACTTC. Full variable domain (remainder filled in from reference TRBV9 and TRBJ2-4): DSGVTQTPKHLITATGQRVTLRCSPRSGDLSVYWYQQSLDQGLQFLIQYYNGEERAKGNILERFSAQQFPDLHSELNLSSLELGDSALYFCASSSVKGTKNIQYFGAGTRLSVL.

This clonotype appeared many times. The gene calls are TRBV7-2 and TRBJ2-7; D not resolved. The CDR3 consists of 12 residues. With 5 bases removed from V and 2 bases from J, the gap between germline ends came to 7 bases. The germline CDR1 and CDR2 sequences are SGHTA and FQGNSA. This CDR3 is CASSPLPYEQYF. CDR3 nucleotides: TGTGCCAGCAGCCCCTTACCCTACGAGCAGTACTTC.

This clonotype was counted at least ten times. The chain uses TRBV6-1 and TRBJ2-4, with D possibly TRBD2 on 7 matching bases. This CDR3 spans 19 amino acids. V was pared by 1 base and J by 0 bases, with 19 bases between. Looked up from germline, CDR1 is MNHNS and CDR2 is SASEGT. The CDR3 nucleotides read TGTGCCAGCAGTGAAGTTCCCGAGGGGGGGCCCCGAGCCAAAAACATTCAGTACTTC. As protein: CASSEVPEGGPRAKNIQYF.

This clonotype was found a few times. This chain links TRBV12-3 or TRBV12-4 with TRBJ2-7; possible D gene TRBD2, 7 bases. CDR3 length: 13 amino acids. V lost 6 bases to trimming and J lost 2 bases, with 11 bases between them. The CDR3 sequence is CASSAGAAYEQYF. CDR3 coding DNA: TGTGCCAGCAGCGCGGGGGCTGCCTACGAGCAGTACTTC.

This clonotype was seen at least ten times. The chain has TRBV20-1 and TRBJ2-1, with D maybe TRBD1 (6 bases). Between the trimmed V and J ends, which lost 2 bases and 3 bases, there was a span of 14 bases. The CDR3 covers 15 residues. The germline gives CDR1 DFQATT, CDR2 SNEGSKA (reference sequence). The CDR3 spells CSARRGIGVYNEQFF. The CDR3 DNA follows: TGCAGTGCTAGAAGGGGGATTGGGGTCTACAATGAGCAGTTCTTC.

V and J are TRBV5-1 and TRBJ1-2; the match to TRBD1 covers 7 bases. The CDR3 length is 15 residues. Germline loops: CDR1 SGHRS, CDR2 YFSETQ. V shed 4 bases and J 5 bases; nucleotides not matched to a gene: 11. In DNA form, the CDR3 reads TGCGCCAGCAGCCCTACTGGGACAGTAGCTTATGGCTACACCTTC. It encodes CASSPTGTVAYGYTF.

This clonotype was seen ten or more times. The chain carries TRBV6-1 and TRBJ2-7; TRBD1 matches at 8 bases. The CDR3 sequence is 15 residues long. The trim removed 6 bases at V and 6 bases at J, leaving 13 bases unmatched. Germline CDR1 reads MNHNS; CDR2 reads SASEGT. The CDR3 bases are TGTGCCAGCAGCACGGGGTCCGAGACAGGGGCCGAGCAGTACTTC. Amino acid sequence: CASSTGSETGAEQYF.

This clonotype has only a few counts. In DNA form, the CDR3 reads TGTGCCAGCAGCCCCGGGTACCACAATGAGCAGTTCTTC. It codes for CASSPGYHNEQFF. This chain links TRBV28 with TRBJ2-1; no reliable D call. The length of the CDR3 is 13 residues. CDR1 is MDHEN, CDR2 SYDVKM, per germline. The V and J ends lost 6 bases and 5 bases respectively, with 11 bases between them.

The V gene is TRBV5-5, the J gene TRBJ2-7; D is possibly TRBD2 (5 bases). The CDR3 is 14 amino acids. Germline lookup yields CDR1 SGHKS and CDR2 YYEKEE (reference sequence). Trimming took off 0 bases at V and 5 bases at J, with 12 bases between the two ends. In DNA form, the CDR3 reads TGTGCCAGCAGCTTGGGGAGGCAGGCGGACGAGCAGTACTTC. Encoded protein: CASSLGRQADEQYF.

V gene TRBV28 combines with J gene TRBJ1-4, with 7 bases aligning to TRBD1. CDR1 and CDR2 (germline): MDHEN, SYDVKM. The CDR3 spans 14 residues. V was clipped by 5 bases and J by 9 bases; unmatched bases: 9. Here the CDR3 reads CASSGTVGMKKLFF. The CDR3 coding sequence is TGTGCCAGCAGTGGGACAGTGGGGATGAAAAAACTGTTTTTT.

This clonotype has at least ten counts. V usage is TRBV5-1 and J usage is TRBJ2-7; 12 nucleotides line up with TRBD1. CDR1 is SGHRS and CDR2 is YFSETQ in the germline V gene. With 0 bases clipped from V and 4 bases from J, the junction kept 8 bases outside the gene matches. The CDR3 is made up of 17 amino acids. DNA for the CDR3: TGCGCCAGCAGCTTGGTACCGGGACAGGGGGCGCAGTACGAGCAGTACTTC. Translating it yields CASSLVPGQGAQYEQYF. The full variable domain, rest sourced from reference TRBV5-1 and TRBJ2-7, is KAGVTQTPRYLIKTRGQQVTLSCSPISGHRSVSWYQQTPGQGLQFLFEYFSETQRNKGNFPGRFSGRQFSNSRSEMNVSTLELGDSALYLCASSLVPGQGAQYEQYFGPGTRLTVT.

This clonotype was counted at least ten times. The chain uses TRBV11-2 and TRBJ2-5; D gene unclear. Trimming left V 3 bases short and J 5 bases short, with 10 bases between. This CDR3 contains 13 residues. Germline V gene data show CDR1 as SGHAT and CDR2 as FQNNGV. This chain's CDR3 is CASSFLRDETQYF. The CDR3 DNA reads TGTGCCAGCAGCTTTTTAAGGGATGAGACCCAGTACTTC.

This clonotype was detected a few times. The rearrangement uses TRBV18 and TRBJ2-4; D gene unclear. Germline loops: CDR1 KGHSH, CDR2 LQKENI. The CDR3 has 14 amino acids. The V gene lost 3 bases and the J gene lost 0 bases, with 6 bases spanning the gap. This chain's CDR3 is CASSPSLAKNIQYF. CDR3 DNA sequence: TGTGCCAGCTCACCTTCCTTAGCCAAAAACATTCAGTACTTC.

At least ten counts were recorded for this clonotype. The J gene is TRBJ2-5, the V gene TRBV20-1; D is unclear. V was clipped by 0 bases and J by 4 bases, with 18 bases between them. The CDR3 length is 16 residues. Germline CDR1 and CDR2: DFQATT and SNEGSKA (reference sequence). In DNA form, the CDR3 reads TGCAGTGCTAGAGATCAGGTGAAAGTCAACGGAGAGACCCAGTACTTC. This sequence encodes CSARDQVKVNGETQYF.

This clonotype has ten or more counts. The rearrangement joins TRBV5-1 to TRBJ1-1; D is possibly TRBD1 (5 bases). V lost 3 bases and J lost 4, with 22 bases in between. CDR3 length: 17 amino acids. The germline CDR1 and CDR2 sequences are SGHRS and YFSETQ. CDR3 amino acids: CASSWCRGRNRCTEAFF. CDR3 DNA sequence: TGCGCCAGCAGCTGGTGTCGGGGCAGGAATCGGTGCACTGAAGCTTTCTTT. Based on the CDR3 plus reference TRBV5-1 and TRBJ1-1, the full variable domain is KAGVTQTPRYLIKTRGQQVTLSCSPISGHRSVSWYQQTPGQGLQFLFEYFSETQRNKGNFPGRFSGRQFSNSRSEMNVSTLELGDSALYLCASSWCRGRNRCTEAFFGQGTRLTVV.

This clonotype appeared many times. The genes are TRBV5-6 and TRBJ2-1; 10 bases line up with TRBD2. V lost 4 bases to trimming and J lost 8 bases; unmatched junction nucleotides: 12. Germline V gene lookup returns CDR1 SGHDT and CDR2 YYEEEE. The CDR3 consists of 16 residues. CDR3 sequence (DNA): TGTGCCAGCAGCCCAGCGGGGAGCGGGAGGGCCTATGAGCAGTTCTTC. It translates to CASSPAGSGRAYEQFF.

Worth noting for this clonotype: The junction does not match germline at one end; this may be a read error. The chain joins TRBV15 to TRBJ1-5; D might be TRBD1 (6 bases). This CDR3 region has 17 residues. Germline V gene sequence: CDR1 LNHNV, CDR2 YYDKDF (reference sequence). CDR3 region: CATSRALGGGPNQPQHF. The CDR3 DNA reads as TGTGCCACCAGCAGAGCCCTCGGGGGGGGGCCTAATCAGCCCCAGCACTTT.

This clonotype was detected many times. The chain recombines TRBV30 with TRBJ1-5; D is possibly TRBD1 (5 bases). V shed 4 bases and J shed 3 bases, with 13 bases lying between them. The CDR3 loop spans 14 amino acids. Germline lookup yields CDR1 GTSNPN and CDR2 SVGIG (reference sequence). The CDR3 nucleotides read TGTGCCTGGACCCCTGAGACAGACAATCAGCCCCAGCATTTT. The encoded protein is CAWTPETDNQPQHF.

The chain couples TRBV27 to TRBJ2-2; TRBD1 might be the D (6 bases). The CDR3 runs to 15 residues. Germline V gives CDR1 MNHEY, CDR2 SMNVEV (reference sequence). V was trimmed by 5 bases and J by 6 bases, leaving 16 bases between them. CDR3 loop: CASSKRGTRAGELFF. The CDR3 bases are TGTGCCAGCAGTAAAAGGGGGACGCGGGCCGGGGAGCTGTTTTTT.